This TCR beta chain was sequenced during a study of shared clonotypes between healthy human individuals. Study-level background: CD4 naive and CD4 memory each took three plates per donor, while CD8 naive took two and CD8 memory one.

Naive CD8 isolation took CD45RO-negative cells positively selected for CCR7 and excluded terminally differentiated effector memory CD45RA+ cells. Every donor, a Caucasian adult, lived in Nashville, Tennessee. V was pared by 5 bases and J by 4 bases, with 12 bases between. The CDR3 length is 13 residues. CDR1 is MNHEY and CDR2 is SMNVEV in the germline V gene (reference sequence). Details on this clone: The antigen is not known.

General study findings and limits: Clonotypes that were shared across a handful of donors made up around 4.6% of naive CD4 clonotypes. The generation probabilities recorded for non-shared clonotypes fell below those of clonotypes shared by all four donors.

Using immunoSEQ multiplex PCR, the repertoire was profiled, and TCRdb retains in-frame clones only, with some absent. The sample carries hundreds of thousands of clones, about 91% recorded once. The sample was naive CD8+ T cells sorted from blood. The source is a man younger than 40 in good health. The chain recombines TRBV27 with TRBJ2-7; D is perhaps TRBD2 (5 bases). The CDR3: CASSTQRSYEQYF. CDR3 coding DNA: TGTGCCAGCAGTACTCAGCGGAGTTACGAGCAGTACTTC.